The 2 T cell receptor beta chains reported below all come from one sample, sequenced in a study of CD8+ T cells in alopecia areata. RNA was isolated and reverse transcribed to cDNA, the sequencing template. Using immunoSEQ multiplex PCR, the repertoire was profiled, and TCRdb retains in-frame clones only, with some absent. The table lists some 180,000 clones, about 48% of them singletons. Treatment: oral pan-JAK inhibitor, 5-10 mg twice daily. The source was CD8+ T cells sorted from blood, collected at week 24, from a patient treated with tofacitinib. The source is a human donor with alopecia areata.

Remarks on this clone: Other DNA sequences within the sample encode an identical CDR3. The rearrangement links TRBV29-1 to TRBJ1-2; maybe TRBD1 (5 bases). This CDR3 region has 11 residues. Germline CDR1 reads SQVTM; CDR2 reads ANQGSEA. V was trimmed by 4 bases and J by 7 bases, leaving 10 bases between them. The CDR3 nucleotides read TGCAGCGTTGGGAGCGGGGGTGGCTACACCTTC. Translated: CSVGSGGGYTF. The complete variable domain, with remaining parts taken from reference TRBV29-1 and TRBJ1-2, reads SAVISQKPSRDICQRGTSLTIQCQVDSQVTMMFWYRQQPGQSLTLIATANQGSEATYESGFVIDKFPISRPNLTFSTLTVSNMSPEDSSIYLCSVGSGGGYTFGSGTRLTVV.

The chain uses TRBV4-3 and TRBJ1-5; 7 nucleotides agree with TRBD1. From germline, CDR1 is LGHNA and CDR2 YSLEER. The CDR3 spans 14 residues. The junction had 2 bases not matched to a gene; V was cut back by 3 bases and J by 3 bases. The chain's CDR3 is CASSQTGPNQPQHF. In DNA form, the CDR3 reads TGCGCCAGCAGCCAGACAGGGCCCAATCAGCCCCAGCATTTT.